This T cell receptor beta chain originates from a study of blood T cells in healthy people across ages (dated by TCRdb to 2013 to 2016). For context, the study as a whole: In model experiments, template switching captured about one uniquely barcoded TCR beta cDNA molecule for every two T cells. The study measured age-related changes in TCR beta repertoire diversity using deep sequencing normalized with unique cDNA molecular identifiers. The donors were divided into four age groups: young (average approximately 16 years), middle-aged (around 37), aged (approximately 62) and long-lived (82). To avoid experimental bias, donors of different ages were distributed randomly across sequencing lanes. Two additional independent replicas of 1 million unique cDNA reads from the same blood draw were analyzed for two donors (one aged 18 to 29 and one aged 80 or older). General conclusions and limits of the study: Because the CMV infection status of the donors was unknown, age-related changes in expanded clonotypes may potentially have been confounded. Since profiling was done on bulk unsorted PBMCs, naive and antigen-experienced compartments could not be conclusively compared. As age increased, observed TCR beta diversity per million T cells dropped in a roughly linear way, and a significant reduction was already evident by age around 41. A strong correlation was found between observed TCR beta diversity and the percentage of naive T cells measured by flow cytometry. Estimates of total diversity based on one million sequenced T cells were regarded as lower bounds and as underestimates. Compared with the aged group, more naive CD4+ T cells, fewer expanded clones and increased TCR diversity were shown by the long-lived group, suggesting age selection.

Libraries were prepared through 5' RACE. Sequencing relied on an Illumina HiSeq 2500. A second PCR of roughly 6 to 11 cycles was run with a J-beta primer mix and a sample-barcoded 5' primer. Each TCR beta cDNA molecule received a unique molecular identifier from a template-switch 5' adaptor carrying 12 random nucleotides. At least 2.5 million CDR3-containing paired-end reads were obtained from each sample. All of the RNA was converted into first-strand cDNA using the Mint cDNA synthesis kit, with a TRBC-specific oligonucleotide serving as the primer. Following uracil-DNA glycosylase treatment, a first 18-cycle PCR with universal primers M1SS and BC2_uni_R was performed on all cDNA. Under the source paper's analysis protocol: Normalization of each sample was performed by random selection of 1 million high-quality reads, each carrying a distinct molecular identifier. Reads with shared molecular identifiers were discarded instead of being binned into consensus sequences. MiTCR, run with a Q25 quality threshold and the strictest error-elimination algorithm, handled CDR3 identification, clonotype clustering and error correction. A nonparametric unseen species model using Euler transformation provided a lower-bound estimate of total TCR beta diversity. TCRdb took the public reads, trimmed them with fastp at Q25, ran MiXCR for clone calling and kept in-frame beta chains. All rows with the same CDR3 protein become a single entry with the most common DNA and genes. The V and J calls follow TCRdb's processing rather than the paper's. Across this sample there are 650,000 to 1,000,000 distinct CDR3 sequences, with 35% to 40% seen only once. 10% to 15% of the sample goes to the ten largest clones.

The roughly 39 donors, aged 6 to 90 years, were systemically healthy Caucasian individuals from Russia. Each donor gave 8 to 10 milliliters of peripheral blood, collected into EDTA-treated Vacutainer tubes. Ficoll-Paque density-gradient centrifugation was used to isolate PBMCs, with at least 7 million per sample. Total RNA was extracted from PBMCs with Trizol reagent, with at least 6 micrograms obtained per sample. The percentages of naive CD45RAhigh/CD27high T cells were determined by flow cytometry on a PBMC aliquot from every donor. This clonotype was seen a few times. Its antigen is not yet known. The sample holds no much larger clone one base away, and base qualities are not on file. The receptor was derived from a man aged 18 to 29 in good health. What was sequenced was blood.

At the DNA level, the sequence is TGTGCCAGCAGTTTGCGGGACAGGAGGACTGAAGCTTTCTTT. It encodes CASSLRDRRTEAFF. This chain joins TRBV3-1 to TRBJ1-1; 8 middle bases align to TRBD1. The CDR3 goes from the cysteine to the phenylalanine over 14 residues. CDR3 DNA is the only sequence kept; it has 42 bases, read in frame from the first base. Relative to germline, V is missing 6 bases and J is missing 5 bases, with 8 bases of the junction outside any gene match. The germline V gene (reference sequence) provides CDR1 LGHDT and CDR2 YNNKEL.